The clone carrying this T cell receptor beta chain was seen a few times. The antigen is unknown. This CDR3 has 15 residues. Germline V gives CDR1 SGHVS, CDR2 FQNEAQ. Trimming shortened V by 0 bases and J by 3 bases, and 12 bases separated the two germline ends. This sample was taken from a study of T cell responses to AZD1222 COVID-19 vaccine. The study's findings and limits: Per reports, nearly half of all spike-specific TCRs target regions that are unmutated in variants. Recipients of AZD1222 seropositive at baseline numbered only 5 to 7.

Clones were sequenced by immunoSEQ multiplex PCR, and TCRdb holds only the in-frame ones, with some missing. There are 90,000 to 150,000 clones in the sample; approximately 86% occur only once, and 5.5% to 8% lies in the top ten. The sequencing used peripheral blood, collected on day 0 of AZD1222 vaccination. This TCR was recovered from an adult in good health. The genes are TRBV7-8 and TRBJ2-7, with D possibly being TRBD1 (7 bases). The CDR3: CASSLAQGGGYEQYF. CDR3 sequence (DNA): TGTGCCAGCAGCTTAGCCCAGGGGGGAGGCTACGAGCAGTACTTC.